Following are 15 T cell receptor beta chains from one sample sequenced in a study of CD8+CD57+ T cells in acquired aplastic anemia. Genomic DNA provided the template from which TCR beta VDJ and CDR3 profiles were obtained. TCRdb reanalysed the reads using MiXCR and keeps one entry per CDR3 protein. Of more than 150,000 distinct CDR3 sequences in the sample, approximately 44% were seen once. CD8+CD57+ cell expansion had been shown by flow cytometry in patients chosen for sequencing. Sequences were obtained from sorted CD4+, CD8+, or CD8+CD57+ T cells (not recorded which) from PBMCs. The receptors here all came from a human donor with aplastic anemia.

This clonotype was picked up many times. The junction does not match germline at one end; this may be a read error. The CDR3 spells CASSLTGGGKDTQYF. The CDR3 nucleotides read TGTGCCAGCAGCCTAACAGGGGGCGGAAAGGATACGCAGTATTTT. This chain joins TRBV7-3 and TRBJ2-3, with 9 bases identical to TRBD1. The CDR3 is made up of 15 amino acids. Germline-derived CDR1 and CDR2 are SGHTA and FQGTGA.

V usage is TRBV29-1 and J usage is TRBJ1-2; 10 bases line up with TRBD1. Per the germline V gene, CDR1 is SQVTM and CDR2 is ANQGSEA. There are 13 residues in the CDR3. V gave up 5 bases and J gave up 4 bases; unmatched junction bases: 4. The chain's CDR3 is CSVLGDRGYGYTF. DNA for the CDR3: TGCAGCGTTCTAGGGGACAGGGGCTATGGCTACACCTTC.

The gene calls are TRBV12-3 or TRBV12-4 and TRBJ1-2; tentative D call: TRBD1 (5 bases). Trimming cost V 8 bases and J 8 bases, with 12 bases left between them. The CDR3 consists of 11 residues. The CDR3 here is CASLRGVGYTF. In nucleotides, the CDR3 is TGTGCCAGCCTTAGAGGGGTCGGCTACACCTTC.

Remarks on this clonotype: One end of the junction fails to match germline, which may point to a read error. The V call is TRBV9, the J call TRBJ2-7, with a possible D match to TRBD2 (7 bases). The length of the CDR3 is 16 residues. Germline CDR1 reads SGDLS; CDR2 reads YYNGEE. For the CDR3, the DNA is TGTCCCAGCAGCTCCGGGGCGGGGGCCCTAACCTACGAGCAGTACTTC. It yields the protein CPSSSGAGALTYEQYF. Variable domain in full (rest from reference TRBV9 and TRBJ2-7): DSGVTQTPKHLITATGQRVTLRCSPRSGDLSVYWYQQSLDQGLQFLIQYYNGEERAKGNILERFSAQQFPDLHSELNLSSLELGDSALYFCPSSSGAGALTYEQYFGPGTRLTVT.

This clonotype was seen at least ten times. J is TRBJ2-2 and V is TRBV9; either TRBD1 or TRBD2 may fit D (6 bases each). The V gene lost 5 bases and the J gene lost 7 bases, with 18 bases spanning the gap. Germline lookup yields CDR1 SGDLS and CDR2 YYNGEE. The CDR3 extends over 15 amino acids. CDR3 amino acids: CASSQSWGAGGELFF. CDR3 nucleotides: TGTGCCAGCAGTCAGTCATGGGGGGCCGGCGGGGAGCTGTTTTTT. Full variable domain (missing parts from reference TRBV9 and TRBJ2-2): DSGVTQTPKHLITATGQRVTLRCSPRSGDLSVYWYQQSLDQGLQFLIQYYNGEERAKGNILERFSAQQFPDLHSELNLSSLELGDSALYFCASSQSWGAGGELFFGEGSRLTVL.

This rearrangement joins TRBV2 to TRBJ2-7; 10 nucleotides agree with TRBD1. The CDR3 covers 16 residues. Germline V gene data show CDR1 as SNHLY and CDR2 as FYNNEI. Germline trimming cut 5 bases from V and 4 bases from J; bases unmatched to any gene: 11. The CDR3 nucleotides read TGTGCCAGCAGTCAGGACAGGGGGTTGATTGCTTACGAGCAGTACGTC. Encoded protein: CASSQDRGLIAYEQYV.

The rearrangement links TRBV27 to TRBJ2-2; D unclear. This CDR3 has 12 residues. V lost 7 bases to trimming and J lost 7 bases, with 10 bases between them. Germline loops: CDR1 MNHEY, CDR2 SMNVEV (reference sequence). The CDR3 sequence is CASNSLYGELFF. The DNA of the CDR3 is TGTGCCAGCAACTCCTTATACGGGGAGCTGTTTTTT.

This clonotype was seen ten or more times. The V and J genes are TRBV29-1 and TRBJ2-7, with no clear D. The CDR3 contains 11 residues. The germline V and J ends were trimmed by 4 bases and 3 bases, with 7 bases remaining between them. Looked up from germline, CDR1 is SQVTM and CDR2 is ANQGSEA. Here the CDR3 reads CSVGHNYEQYF. The CDR3, as DNA: TGCAGCGTTGGGCACAACTACGAGCAGTACTTC.

This clonotype came up once. V gene TRBV10-3 combines with J gene TRBJ1-2, with 10 bases aligning to TRBD1. The CDR3 length is 13 residues. Trimming at V came to 4 bases and at J to 8 bases, leaving 4 bases not matched to a gene. Germline V gene data show CDR1 as ENHRY and CDR2 as SYGVKD. CDR3 region: CAISAGTGEGYTF. The CDR3 DNA sequence: TGTGCCATCAGTGCGGGGACAGGGGAAGGCTACACCTTC.

Comment on this clonotype: This may be a read error, as it is one base from a much larger clone. This chain links TRBV15 with TRBJ1-2; 10 bases map to TRBD1. This CDR3 has 16 amino acids. CDR1 and CDR2 (germline): LNHNV, YYDKDF (reference sequence). The CDR3 nucleotides are TGTGCCAGCAGCCTACAAGCCGGGACAGGGGTCTATGGCTACACCTTC. Translating gives CASSLQAGTGVYGYTF. Based on the CDR3 plus reference TRBV15 and TRBJ1-2, the full variable domain is DAMVIQNPRYQVTQFGKPVTLSCSQTLNHNVMYWYQQKSSQAPKLLFHYYDKDFNNEADTPDNFQSRRPNTSFCFLDIRSPGLGDTAMYLCASSLQAGTGVYGYTFGSGTRLTVV.

The chain joins TRBV15 to TRBJ2-7, with TRBD2 identical over 7 bases. The CDR3 sequence is 15 residues long. Per the germline V gene, CDR1 is LNHNV and CDR2 is YYDKDF (reference sequence). V lost 0 bases, J lost 7 bases, and 9 bases stayed unmatched. CDR3 sequence: CATSRDRLADNEQYV. CDR3 coding DNA: TGTGCCACCAGCAGAGATCGGCTAGCGGACAATGAGCAGTACGTC.

In this sample, this clonotype turned up once. A much more abundant neighbour one base away suggests this may be a read error. CDR3 in amino acids: CAGSIYPGANVLTF. For the CDR3, the DNA is TGTGCCGGCAGTATTTACCCTGGGGCCAACGTCCTGACTTTC. This rearrangement joins TRBV27 to TRBJ2-6; D is unresolved. The CDR3 runs 14 residues. CDR1 and CDR2 (germline): MNHEY, SMNVEV (reference sequence).

V gene TRBV7-8 combines with J gene TRBJ1-1; the match to TRBD1 covers 9 bases. Germline values: CDR1 SGHVS, CDR2 FQNEAQ. The CDR3 has 15 amino acids. J gave up 6 bases and V 3 bases, and 8 bases lay outside the gene matches. CDR3 nucleotides: TGTGCCAGCAGCTTCGGGACAGGGATCTTCGCTGAAGCTTTCTTT. This codes for CASSFGTGIFAEAFF.

This clonotype was counted ten times or more. The rearrangement uses TRBV7-2 and TRBJ1-2; 8 bases are a match to TRBD1. The germline CDR1 and CDR2 sequences are SGHTA and FQGNSA. J gave up 4 bases and V 5 bases, and 3 bases lay outside the gene matches. The CDR3 loop spans 13 amino acids. The chain's CDR3 is CASSPDRAYGYTF. In DNA form, the CDR3 reads TGTGCCAGCAGCCCGGACAGGGCCTATGGCTACACCTTC.

This clonotype was counted a single time. V is TRBV27 and J is TRBJ1-5; D is unresolved. CDR1 is MNHEY and CDR2 is SMNVEV in the germline V gene (reference sequence). Trimming stripped 7 bases from V and 0 bases from J, with 10 bases between. This CDR3 has 14 residues. CDR3 bases: TGTGCCAGCACTAAGCTAGATAGCAATCAGCCCCAGCATTTT. It codes for CASTKLDSNQPQHF.